The subject of this entry is one T cell receptor beta chain. Its antigen is currently unknown. The V end was cut by 6 bases, the J end by 2 bases, with 13 bases between. The CDR3 length is 15 residues. CDR1 and CDR2 (germline): MNHEY, SMNVEV (reference sequence). The record originates from a study of OX40 agonist ivuxolimab in advanced cancers. Regarding the study as a whole: Both blood CD4+ and CD8+ T cells showed clonal growth by week 6 at 0.1 to 3.0 mg/kg. Normalized T-cell clonal expansion was also low in a subset of nonresponders. Still undetermined is the antigen specificity of the expanded peripheral T cells.

Profiled with immunoSEQ multiplex PCR; TCRdb holds only in-frame clones, not every one. The table includes 80,000 or so clones, approximately 89% detected once. The origin of this receptor is an adult with an advanced solid tumor such as melanoma, head and neck, liver or kidney cancer. The chain is built from TRBV27 and TRBJ1-4; D gene ambiguous. Source: CD4+ or CD8+ T cells sorted from blood, taken in a trial of the OX40 agonist ivuxolimab. CDR3 DNA sequence: TGTGCCAGCAGGCCCGGGGTGGTGACTAATGAAAAACTGTTTTTT. Amino acid sequence: CASRPGVVTNEKLFF.